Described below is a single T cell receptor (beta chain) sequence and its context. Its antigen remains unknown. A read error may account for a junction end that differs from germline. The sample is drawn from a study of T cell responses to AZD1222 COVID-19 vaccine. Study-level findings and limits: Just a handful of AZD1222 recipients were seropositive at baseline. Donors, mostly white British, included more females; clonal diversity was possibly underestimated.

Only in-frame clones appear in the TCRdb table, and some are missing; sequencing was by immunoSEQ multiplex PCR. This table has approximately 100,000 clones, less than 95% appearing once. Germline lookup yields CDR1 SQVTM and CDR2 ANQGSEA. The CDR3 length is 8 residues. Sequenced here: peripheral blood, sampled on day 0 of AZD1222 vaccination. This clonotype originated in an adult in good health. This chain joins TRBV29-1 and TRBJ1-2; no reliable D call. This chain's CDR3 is CSVQGSDF. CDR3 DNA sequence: TGCAGCGTTCAAGGGAGCGACTTC.